This paragraph reports one T cell receptor (beta chain). The method was immunoSEQ multiplex PCR; TCRdb's version includes in-frame clones alone and lacks a portion of them. This sample has around 72,000 clones, with 85% to 95% found just once. The record originates from a study of T cell changes during pregnancy in multiple sclerosis. This CDR3 has 13 residues. Germline lookup yields CDR1 SGHTA and CDR2 FQGNSA. V lost 5 bases, J lost 3 bases, and 10 bases lay in between. This specimen consisted of peripheral blood, obtained in the second trimester of pregnancy. The chain is built from TRBV7-2 and TRBJ1-2, with D maybe TRBD1 (5 bases). This clonotype was sampled from a female donor in good health, enrolled as a control in a pregnancy study. The CDR3 spells CASSTQTDYGYTF. The CDR3 coding sequence is TGTGCCAGCAGCACCCAGACAGACTATGGCTACACCTTC.